The clone carrying this T cell receptor beta chain was counted many times. Its antigen is as yet unknown. Germline lookup yields CDR1 SGHTA and CDR2 FQGNSA. V lost 2 bases and J 0 bases, leaving 5 bases between the germline ends. This CDR3 contains 14 residues. The record originates from a study of identical twins. General study findings and limits: With beta out-of-frame sequences, excess sharing by twins was weaker. Recombination models fit unrelated individuals' TCR alpha sharing but underestimated twins'.

The cDNA had a unique molecular identifier and a template-switch universal primer site. TCRdb ran MiXCR on the 5' RACE reads and lists one entry per CDR3 protein. In the table there are 1.5 million to 2 million distinct CDR3 sequences, roughly a third of which are singletons. The clonotype comes from a newborn girl in good health. J is TRBJ2-4 and V is TRBV7-2, with D hard to call. What was sequenced was cord blood. CDR3 in amino acids: CASSLLVAKNIQYF. Here the CDR3 DNA reads TGTGCCAGCAGCTTACTGGTAGCCAAAAACATTCAGTACTTC.